One sample yielded the 14 T cell receptor beta chains listed below, sequenced in a study of blood T cells in healthy people across ages. For the second PCR, which ran for about 7 to 11 cycles, a sample-barcoded 5' primer and a J-beta primer mix were used. TCRdb ran MiXCR on the 5' RACE reads and lists one entry per CDR3 protein. The table includes 1,500,000 or so distinct CDR3 sequences, 45% to 70% detected once. The sequenced sample consisted of blood. The origin of the receptors is a man between 18 and 29 years old in good health.

CDR3 sequence: CASADREMNTEAFF. CDR3 bases: TGCGCCAGCGCGGACAGGGAAATGAACACTGAAGCTTTCTTT. This chain connects TRBV4-1 to TRBJ1-1; 8 bases are shared with TRBD1. Trimming cost V 8 bases and J 0 bases; bases outside gene matches: 5. CDR3 length: 14 residues. The germline V gene has CDR1 MGHRA and CDR2 YSYEKL.

The chain has TRBV5-1 and TRBJ1-1; possibly TRBD1 for D (5 bases). The CDR3 is 16 amino acids. Germline CDR1 is SGHRS and CDR2 is YFSETQ. V dropped 5 bases and J dropped 0 bases, with 17 bases sitting between them. DNA for the CDR3: TGCGCCAGCAGTGCTGGGGACGGTCCAATGAACACTGAAGCTTTCTTT. Translation: CASSAGDGPMNTEAFF.

V usage is TRBV4-3 and J usage is TRBJ1-5; a weak D match, TRBD1 (5 bases). CDR1 LGHNA and CDR2 YSLEER come from the germline V gene. The V end lost 0 bases, the J end lost 2 bases, and 14 bases lay between the germline ends. This CDR3 region has 17 residues. CDR3 in amino acids: CASSQDPQGDGNQPQHF. The CDR3 DNA sequence: TGCGCCAGCAGCCAAGATCCTCAGGGAGATGGCAATCAGCCCCAGCATTTT.

This clonotype was counted only a few times. The V call is TRBV4-2, the J call TRBJ2-5; TRBD1 matches 10 bases. Germline CDR1 reads LGHNA; CDR2 reads YNFKEQ. The CDR3 sequence is 15 residues long. Unmatched junction bases numbered 4, after V lost 2 bases and J lost 4 bases. The CDR3 DNA follows: TGTGCCAGCAGCCAACTCGACAGGGGGCGAGAGACCCAGTACTTC. Amino acids: CASSQLDRGRETQYF.

The rearrangement uses TRBV10-3 and TRBJ1-1, with 7 bases matching TRBD1. Germline V gene data show CDR1 as ENHRY and CDR2 as SYGVKD. This CDR3 spans 15 amino acids. Germline trimming cut 4 bases from V and 0 bases from J; bases unmatched to any gene: 5. The CDR3 protein is CAISVQQGMNTEAFF. The CDR3 DNA reads TGTGCCATCAGTGTACAACAGGGGATGAACACTGAAGCTTTCTTT.

The chain links TRBV7-8 to TRBJ2-4, with 10 bases lining up with TRBD1. Trimming took 4 bases from V and 8 from J; bases not matched to a gene: 5. Germline assignment: CDR1 SGHVS and CDR2 FQNEAQ. The CDR3 runs 14 residues. CDR3 coding DNA: TGTGCCAGCAGCTCAGCCGGGACAGGGGACATTCAGTACTTC. Translation gives CASSSAGTGDIQYF. The full variable domain, completed using reference TRBV7-8 and TRBJ2-4, is GAGVSQSPRYKVAKRGQDVALRCDPISGHVSLFWYQQALGQGPEFLTYFQNEAQLDKSGLPSDRFFAERPEGSVSTLKIQRTQQEDSAVYLCASSSAGTGDIQYFGAGTRLSVL.

The table lists this clonotype with a few counts. The V and J genes are TRBV5-1 and TRBJ2-7, with 10 bases identical to TRBD1. TRBJ2-5 matches the DNA end more closely, so the J call is doubtful. The CDR3 sequence is 15 residues long. CDR1 and CDR2 (germline): SGHRS, YFSETQ. The DNA for the CDR3 is TGCGCCAGCAGCCCGGGCCGGGACAGGGGAGAGACCCAGTACTTC. Translating gives CASSPGRDRGETQYF.

J is TRBJ2-5 and V is TRBV6-5; D is possibly TRBD1 (5 bases). The CDR3 length is 14 residues. Per the germline V gene, CDR1 is MNHEY and CDR2 is SVGAGI. Trimming stripped 2 bases from V and 4 bases from J, with 11 bases between. The CDR3 spells CASSYAGQGETQYF. As DNA, the CDR3 is TGTGCCAGCAGTTACGCAGGGCAAGGAGAGACCCAGTACTTC.

The genes are TRBV27 and TRBJ2-5, with D perhaps matching TRBD1 (7 bases). The CDR3 spans 16 residues. CDR1 and CDR2 from the germline V gene are MNHEY and SMNVEV (reference sequence). V was cut by 1 base and J by 2 bases, with 14 bases left in between. CDR3 DNA sequence: TGTGCCAGCAGTTTATGGGCAGGGGGGATACAAGAGACCCAGTACTTC. Translating gives CASSLWAGGIQETQYF.

This chain connects TRBV7-9 to TRBJ2-5; possible D gene TRBD1, 6 bases. The CDR3 runs 15 residues. Germline lookup yields CDR1 SEHNR and CDR2 FQNEAQ (reference sequence). Trimming removed 5 bases at V and 2 bases at J, with 15 bases between. The CDR3 protein is CASSLGQTHQETQYF. CDR3 DNA: TGTGCCAGCAGCCTCGGACAGACACATCAAGAGACCCAGTACTTC.

The rearrangement joins TRBV20-1 to TRBJ2-4; 8 nucleotides agree with TRBD1. The J call may be mistaken, given a closer DNA end match to TRBJ2-7. This CDR3 has 14 amino acids. CDR1 is DFQATT, CDR2 SNEGSKA, per germline (reference sequence). The CDR3 loop reads CSAVPRDRSYEQYF. CDR3 DNA: TGCAGTGCTGTACCCCGGGACAGGTCCTACGAGCAGTACTTC.

The chain carries TRBV29-1 and TRBJ1-2; 9 bases map to TRBD1. The CDR3 totals 11 residues. Germline V gene lookup returns CDR1 SQVTM and CDR2 ANQGSEA. J was trimmed by 10 bases and V by 7 bases; bases with no gene match: 7. Written as DNA, the CDR3 is TGCAGCGACGGACAGGGGAGCGTCTACACCTTC. As protein: CSDGQGSVYTF.

This clonotype was counted only a few times. This chain uses TRBV20-1 with TRBJ2-3, with a possible D match to TRBD1 (6 bases). CDR3 length: 12 residues. Germline V gene data show CDR1 as DFQATT and CDR2 as SNEGSKA (reference sequence). V was pared by 4 bases and J by 2 bases, with 7 bases between. The CDR3 sequence is CSANRVTDTQYF. Here the CDR3 DNA reads TGCAGTGCTAACAGGGTCACAGATACGCAGTATTTT.

This clonotype is a singleton in its sample. The CDR3 spells CASSYSRVLNHEQYF. DNA of the CDR3: TGTGCCAGCAGTTACTCGAGGGTCCTTAACCACGAGCAGTACTTC. The chain employs TRBV28 and TRBJ2-7, with D maybe TRBD2 (5 bases). The CDR3 has 15 amino acids. The germline gives CDR1 MDHEN, CDR2 SYDVKM. Trimming left V 4 bases short and J 5 bases short, with 18 bases between.